This TCR beta chain was recorded in a study of OX40 agonist ivuxolimab in advanced cancers. As for the study in general: Patients were given ivuxolimab, an antibody that agonizes OX40 (CD134). Dose-escalation cases comprised hepatocellular carcinoma, melanoma, renal cell or head and neck cancer. Partial responses were achieved by three patients, of whom one had hepatocellular carcinoma and two had cutaneous melanoma.

The assay was immunoSEQ multiplex PCR, and TCRdb's table has in-frame clones only and misses some. The data contain 60,000 or so clones, 90% to 95% of them singletons. The germline V and J ends were trimmed by 1 base and 0 bases, with 12 bases remaining between them. The CDR3 spans 16 residues. Germline CDR1 LNHDA, CDR2 SQIVND (reference sequence). The source is an adult with an advanced solid tumor such as melanoma, head and neck, liver or kidney cancer. The chain is built from TRBV19 and TRBJ1-1; D is undetermined. Sequencing was performed on CD4+ or CD8+ T cells sorted from blood, taken in a trial of the OX40 agonist ivuxolimab. CDR3 sequence: CASSIAPGVMNTEAFF. The CDR3 region has the DNA TGTGCCAGTAGTATAGCCCCCGGGGTCATGAACACTGAAGCTTTCTTT.